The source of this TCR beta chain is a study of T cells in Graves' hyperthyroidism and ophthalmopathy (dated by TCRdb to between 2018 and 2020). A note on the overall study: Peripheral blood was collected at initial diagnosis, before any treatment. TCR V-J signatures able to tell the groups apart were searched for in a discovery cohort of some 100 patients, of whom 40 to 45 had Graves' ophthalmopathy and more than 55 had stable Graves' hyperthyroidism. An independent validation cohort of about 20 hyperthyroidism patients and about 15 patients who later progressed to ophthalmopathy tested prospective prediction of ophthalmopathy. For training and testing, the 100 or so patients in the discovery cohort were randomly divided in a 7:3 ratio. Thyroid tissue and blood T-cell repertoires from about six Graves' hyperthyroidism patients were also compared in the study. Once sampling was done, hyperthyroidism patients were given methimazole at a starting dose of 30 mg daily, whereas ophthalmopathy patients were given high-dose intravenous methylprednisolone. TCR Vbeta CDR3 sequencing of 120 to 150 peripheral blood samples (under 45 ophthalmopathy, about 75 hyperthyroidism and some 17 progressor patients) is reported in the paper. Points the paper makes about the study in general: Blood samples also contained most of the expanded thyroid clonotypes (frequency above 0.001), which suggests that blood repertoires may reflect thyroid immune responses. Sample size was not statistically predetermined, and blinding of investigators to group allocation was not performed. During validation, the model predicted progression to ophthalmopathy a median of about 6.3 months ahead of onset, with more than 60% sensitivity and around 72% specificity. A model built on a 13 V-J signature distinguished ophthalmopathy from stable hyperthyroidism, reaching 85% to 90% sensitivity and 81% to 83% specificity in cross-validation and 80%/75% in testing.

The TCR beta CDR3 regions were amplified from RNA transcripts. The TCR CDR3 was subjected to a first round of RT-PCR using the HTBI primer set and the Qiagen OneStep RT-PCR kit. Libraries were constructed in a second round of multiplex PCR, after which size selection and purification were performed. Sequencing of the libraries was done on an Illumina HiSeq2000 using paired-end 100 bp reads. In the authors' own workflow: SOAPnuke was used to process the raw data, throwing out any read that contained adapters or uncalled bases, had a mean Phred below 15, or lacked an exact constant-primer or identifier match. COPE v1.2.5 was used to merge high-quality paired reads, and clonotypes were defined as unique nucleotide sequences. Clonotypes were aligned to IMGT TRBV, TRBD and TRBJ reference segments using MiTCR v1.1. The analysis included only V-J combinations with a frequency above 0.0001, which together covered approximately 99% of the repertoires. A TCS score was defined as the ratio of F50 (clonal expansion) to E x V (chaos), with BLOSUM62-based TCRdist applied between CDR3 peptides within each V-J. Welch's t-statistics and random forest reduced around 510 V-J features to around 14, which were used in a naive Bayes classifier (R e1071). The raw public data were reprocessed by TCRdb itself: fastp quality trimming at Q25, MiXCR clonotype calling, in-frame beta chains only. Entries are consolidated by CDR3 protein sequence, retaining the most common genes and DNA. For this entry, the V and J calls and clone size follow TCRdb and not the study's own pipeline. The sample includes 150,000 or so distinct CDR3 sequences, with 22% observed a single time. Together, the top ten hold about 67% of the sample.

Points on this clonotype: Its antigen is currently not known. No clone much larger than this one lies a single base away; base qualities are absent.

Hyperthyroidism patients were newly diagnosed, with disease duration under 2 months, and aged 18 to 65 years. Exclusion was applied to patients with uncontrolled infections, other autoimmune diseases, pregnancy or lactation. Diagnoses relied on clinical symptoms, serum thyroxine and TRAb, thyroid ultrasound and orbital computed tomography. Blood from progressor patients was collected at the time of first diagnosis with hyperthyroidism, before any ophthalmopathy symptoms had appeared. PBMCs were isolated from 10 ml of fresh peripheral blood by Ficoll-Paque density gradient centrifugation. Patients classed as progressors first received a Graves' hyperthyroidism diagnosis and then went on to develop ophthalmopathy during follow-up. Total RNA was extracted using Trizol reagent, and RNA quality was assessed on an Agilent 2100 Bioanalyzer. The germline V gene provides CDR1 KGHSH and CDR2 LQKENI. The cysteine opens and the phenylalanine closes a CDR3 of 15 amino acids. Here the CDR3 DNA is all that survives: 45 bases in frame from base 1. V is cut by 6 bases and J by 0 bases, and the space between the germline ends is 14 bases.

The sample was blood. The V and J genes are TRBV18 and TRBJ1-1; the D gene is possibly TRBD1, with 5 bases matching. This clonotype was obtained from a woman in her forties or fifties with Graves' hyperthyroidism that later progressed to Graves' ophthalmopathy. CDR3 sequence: CASSPGRGLNTEAFF. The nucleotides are TGTGCCAGCTCCCCCGGTAGGGGCCTGAACACTGAAGCTTTCTTT.